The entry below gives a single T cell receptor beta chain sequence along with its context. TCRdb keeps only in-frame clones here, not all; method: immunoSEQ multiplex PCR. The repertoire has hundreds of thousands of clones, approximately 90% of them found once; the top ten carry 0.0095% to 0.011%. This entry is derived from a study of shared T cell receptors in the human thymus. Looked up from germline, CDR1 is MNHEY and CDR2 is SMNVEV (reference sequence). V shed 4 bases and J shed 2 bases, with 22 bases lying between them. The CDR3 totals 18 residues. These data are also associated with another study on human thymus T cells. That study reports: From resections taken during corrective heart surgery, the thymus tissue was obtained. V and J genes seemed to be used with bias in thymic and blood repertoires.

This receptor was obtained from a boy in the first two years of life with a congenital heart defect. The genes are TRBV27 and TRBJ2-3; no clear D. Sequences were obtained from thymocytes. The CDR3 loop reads CASSSHPTSLSYTDTQYF. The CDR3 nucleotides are TGTGCCAGCAGTTCCCACCCGACAAGCCTCTCCTACACAGATACGCAGTATTTT.